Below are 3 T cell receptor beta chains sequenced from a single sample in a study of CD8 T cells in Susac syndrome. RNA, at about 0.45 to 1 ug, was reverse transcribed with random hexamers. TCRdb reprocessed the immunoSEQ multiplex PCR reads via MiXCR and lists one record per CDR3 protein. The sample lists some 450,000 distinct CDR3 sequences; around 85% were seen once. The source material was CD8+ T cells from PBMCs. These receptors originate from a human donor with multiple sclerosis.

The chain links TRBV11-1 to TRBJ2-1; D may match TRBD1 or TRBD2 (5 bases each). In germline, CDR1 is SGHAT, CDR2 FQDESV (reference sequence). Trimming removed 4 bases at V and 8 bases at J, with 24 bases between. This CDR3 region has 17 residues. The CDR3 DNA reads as TGTGCCAGCAGCTCTAATGACCCGGGGTCTCGAGGGGATGAGCAGTTCTTC. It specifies CASSSNDPGSRGDEQFF. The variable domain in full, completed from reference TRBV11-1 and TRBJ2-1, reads EAEVAQSPRYKITEKSQAVAFWCDPISGHATLYWYRQILGQGPELLVQFQDESVVDDSQLPKDRFSAERLKGVDSTLKIQPAELGDSAMYLCASSSNDPGSRGDEQFFGPGTRLTVL.

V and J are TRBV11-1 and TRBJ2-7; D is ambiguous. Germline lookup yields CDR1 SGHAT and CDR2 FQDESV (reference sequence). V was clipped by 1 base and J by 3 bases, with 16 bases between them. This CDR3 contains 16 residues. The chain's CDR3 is CASSLVLGASFYEQYF. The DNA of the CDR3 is TGTGCCAGCAGCTTAGTCTTAGGCGCCTCCTTCTACGAGCAGTACTTC.

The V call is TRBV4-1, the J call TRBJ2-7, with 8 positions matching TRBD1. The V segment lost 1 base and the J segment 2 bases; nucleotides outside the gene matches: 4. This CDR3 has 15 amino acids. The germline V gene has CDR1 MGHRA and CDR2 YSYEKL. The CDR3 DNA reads TGCGCCAGCAGCCAAGTACAGGGGGGCACCTACGAGCAGTACTTC. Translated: CASSQVQGGTYEQYF.